This entry lists 16 T cell receptor beta chains sequenced from one sample in a study of CD8 T cells in ankylosing spondylitis. Each CDR3 protein gets one entry after TCRdb re-called the 5' RACE reads with MiXCR. This table holds fewer than 200,000 distinct CDR3 sequences, 15% to 20% found once. The sequenced sample was blood, either unsorted or a sorted T cell fraction (not recorded which). Every receptor here comes from a male donor between 10 and 30 years old with ankylosing spondylitis or in good health (not recorded which).

To note about this clonotype: A much bigger clone sits one base away, suggesting this may be a read error. This sequence joins TRBV6-5 and TRBJ1-1; no reliable D call. Trimming stripped 5 bases from V and 8 bases from J, with 12 bases between. Germline-derived CDR1 and CDR2 are MNHEY and SVGAGI. This CDR3 contains 12 residues. The CDR3 loop reads CASSPVLLEAFF. The CDR3 nucleotides are TGTGCCAGCAGTCCCGTCCTGCTCGAAGCTTTCTTT.

This clonotype was detected ten times or more. The CDR3, as DNA: TGCAGCGTTGAATGGGGGACCCAGTACTTC. As protein: CSVEWGTQYF. The chain is built from TRBV29-1 and TRBJ2-5; D uncertain. Germline-derived CDR1 and CDR2 are SQVTM and ANQGSEA. V shed 2 bases and J shed 7 bases, with 5 bases lying between them. The CDR3 runs to 10 residues.

This clonotype showed up many times. The gene calls are TRBV24-1 and TRBJ2-1; TRBD1 matches at 9 bases. The germline gives CDR1 KGHDR, CDR2 SFDVKD. The CDR3 is 13 amino acids. V shed 9 bases and J 6 bases; nucleotides not matched to a gene: 5. The CDR3 DNA follows: TGTGCCACCTCGGACAGGGGCCGCAATGAGCAGTTCTTC. The encoded protein is CATSDRGRNEQFF.

The table lists this clonotype with many counts. The chain recombines TRBV12-3 or TRBV12-4 with TRBJ2-1; perhaps TRBD1 as D (6 bases). The CDR3 is 15 amino acids. V was shortened by 7 bases and J by 5 bases, with 18 bases between the two germline ends. CDR3 protein: CASTLGQGFHNEQFF. CDR3 sequence (DNA): TGTGCCAGCACCTTGGGGCAGGGGTTCCACAATGAGCAGTTCTTC.

As for this clonotype: A read error is possible here, since a much larger clone lies one base away. The conserved final phenylalanine or tryptophan is absent from the CDR3, which likely points to a read error. The V call is TRBV27, the J call TRBJ2-4; D is ambiguous. The CDR3 has 13 amino acids. Germline CDR1 and CDR2: MNHEY and SMNVEV (reference sequence). The V gene lost 7 bases and the J gene lost 0 bases, with 7 bases spanning the gap. In DNA form, the CDR3 reads TGTGCCAGCATCGGGCTAGCCAAAAACATTCAGTACTAC. Protein sequence: CASIGLAKNIQYY.

This chain connects TRBV6-6 to TRBJ2-7, with 7 bases matching TRBD1. The germline gives CDR1 MNHNY, CDR2 SVGAGI (reference sequence). V trimming: 0 bases; J trimming: 3 bases; junction bases outside the gene matches: 8. This CDR3 spans 16 amino acids. The CDR3 sequence: CASSYSGTAPDYEQYV. The DNA for the CDR3 is TGTGCCAGCAGTTACTCGGGGACAGCGCCTGACTACGAGCAGTACGTC.

This clonotype showed up many times. V gene TRBV5-1 combines with J gene TRBJ1-1; no definite D call. In germline, CDR1 is SGHRS, CDR2 YFSETQ. Deletions cut 0 bases from V and 5 bases from J, with 5 bases between. The CDR3 is 12 residues long. The CDR3, as DNA: TGCGCCAGCAGCTTGGTCGGGACTGAAGCTTTCTTT. Protein sequence: CASSLVGTEAFF.

The rearrangement links TRBV7-2 to TRBJ2-1; 14 nucleotides line up with TRBD2. This CDR3 has 17 amino acids. V trimming: 11 bases; J trimming: 5 bases; junction bases outside the gene matches: 14. The germline V gene encodes CDR1 SGHTA and CDR2 FQGNSA. The CDR3 region is CASQGLAGVRANNEQFF. The CDR3 bases are TGTGCCTCCCAGGGACTAGCGGGAGTAAGGGCCAACAATGAGCAGTTCTTC.

This clonotype was detected ten times or more. The CDR3: CASSGTSGSVYNEQFF. The CDR3 DNA reads TGTGCCAGCAGCGGAACTAGCGGGAGCGTCTACAATGAGCAGTTCTTC. The chain is built from TRBV9 and TRBJ2-1; 11 positions match TRBD2. Germline CDR1 SGDLS, CDR2 YYNGEE. The length of the CDR3 is 16 residues. J gave up 3 bases and V 3 bases, and 5 bases lay outside the gene matches.

This clonotype has ten or more counts. This rearrangement joins TRBV29-1 to TRBJ2-3; D not certain. Germline CDR1 and CDR2: SQVTM and ANQGSEA. V lost 4 bases and J 0 bases, leaving 8 bases between the germline ends. CDR3 length equals 13 residues. The CDR3 sequence: CSVAVTSTDTQYF. In DNA form, the CDR3 reads TGCAGCGTTGCCGTTACTAGCACAGATACGCAGTATTTT.

The rearrangement links TRBV6-5 to TRBJ2-1; 10 nucleotides line up with TRBD2. Germline V CDR1 and CDR2: MNHEY, SVGAGI. V shed 0 bases, J shed 3 bases, and the junction held 8 bases outside the gene matches. This CDR3 has 18 residues. The CDR3 DNA follows: TGTGCCAGCAGTTACTCGGGGGCTAGCGGGAGTAGCTACAATGAGCAGTTCTTC. Protein: CASSYSGASGSSYNEQFF.

This clonotype occurred many times. The chain employs TRBV7-3 and TRBJ2-5; 9 bases align to TRBD1. V shed 5 bases and J 4 bases; nucleotides not matched to a gene: 11. CDR1 is SGHTA and CDR2 is FQGTGA in the germline V gene. CDR3 size: 16 residues. The DNA for the CDR3 is TGTGCCAGCAGCCCCCCCGGGACAGGGATAAGAGAGACCCAGTACTTC. It specifies CASSPPGTGIRETQYF.

V usage is TRBV29-1 and J usage is TRBJ2-1; D not certain. The CDR3 has 10 amino acids. Germline V lookup: CDR1 SQVTM, CDR2 ANQGSEA. Trimming took 4 bases from V and 10 from J, leaving 8 bases between them. DNA for the CDR3: TGCAGCGTTGGAGAGGAGGAGCAGTTCTTC. This gives the protein CSVGEEEQFF.

J is TRBJ1-3 and V is TRBV11-2, with 8 bases aligning to TRBD1. CDR3 length: 16 amino acids. J was trimmed by 1 base and V by 5 bases; bases with no gene match: 7. Per the germline V gene, CDR1 is SGHAT and CDR2 is FQNNGV. CDR3 bases: TGTGCCAGCAGCCGGGGACAGGCTCTTTCTGGAAACACCATATATTTT. Its protein product is CASSRGQALSGNTIYF.

The chain joins TRBV11-2 to TRBJ2-5; D is uncertain. V lost 7 bases and J 7 bases, leaving 13 bases between the germline ends. CDR1 and CDR2 (germline): SGHAT, FQNNGV. The CDR3 covers 12 residues. The DNA of the CDR3 is TGTGCCAGCATTGGCGGAGACGGGACCCAGTACTTC. It translates to CASIGGDGTQYF. Full variable domain (outside the CDR3, taken from reference TRBV11-2 and TRBJ2-5): EAGVAQSPRYKIIEKRQSVAFWCNPISGHATLYWYQQILGQGPKLLIQFQNNGVVDDSQLPKDRFSAERLKGVDSTLKIQPAKLEDSAVYLCASIGGDGTQYFGPGTRLLVL.

This chain joins TRBV20-1 and TRBJ2-5; maybe TRBD1 (7 bases). CDR3 length equals 14 residues. Trimming took 5 bases from V and 5 from J, leaving 18 bases between them. Germline CDR1 and CDR2: DFQATT and SNEGSKA (reference sequence). The CDR3 sequence: CSARVRGEEETQYF. DNA for the CDR3: TGCAGTGCTCGAGTCAGGGGGGAAGAGGAGACCCAGTACTTC.